These 18 T cell receptor beta chains were all obtained from the same sample, sequenced in a study of blood T cells in healthy people across ages. Primed by a sample-barcoded 5' primer and a J-beta primer mix, a second PCR proceeded for 7 to 11 cycles. TCRdb called the 5' RACE reads again in MiXCR, with one record for every CDR3 protein. This table has about 640,000 distinct CDR3 sequences, 58% appearing once. Sequencing was done on a sample of blood. The receptors come from a man aged 60 to 69 in good health.

The V and J genes are TRBV5-1 and TRBJ1-4; the D is unclear. CDR1 is SGHRS and CDR2 is YFSETQ in the germline V gene. Between the trimmed V and J ends, which lost 4 bases and 0 bases, there was a span of 19 bases. The CDR3 contains 18 residues. CDR3 nucleotide sequence: TGCGCCAGCAGCCAACAACAAAGGACCTCTGCAACTAATGAAAAACTGTTTTTT. It codes for CASSQQQRTSATNEKLFF. Supplemented by reference TRBV5-1 and TRBJ1-4, the full variable domain reads KAGVTQTPRYLIKTRGQQVTLSCSPISGHRSVSWYQQTPGQGLQFLFEYFSETQRNKGNFPGRFSGRQFSNSRSEMNVSTLELGDSALYLCASSQQQRTSATNEKLFFGSGTQLSVL.

This clonotype was detected once. The J gene is TRBJ2-1, the V gene TRBV29-1, with 7 bases identical to TRBD1. Germline CDR1 is SQVTM and CDR2 is ANQGSEA. V shed 6 bases, J shed 4 bases, and the junction held 6 bases outside the gene matches. This CDR3 spans 13 amino acids. The CDR3, as DNA: TGCAGCGTGACCGGACAGGCGTACAATGAGCAGTTCTTC. Translation gives CSVTGQAYNEQFF.

With regard to this clonotype: One junction end disagrees with the germline gene, perhaps due to a read error. The V gene is TRBV12-3 or TRBV12-4, the J gene TRBJ2-3; no clear D. The CDR3 sequence is 12 residues long. DNA for the CDR3: TGCGCCAGCCGGGTAGGCACAGATACGCAGTATTTT. Residues: CASRVGTDTQYF.

Only a few counts were recorded for this clonotype. The V and J genes are TRBV7-9 and TRBJ1-2, with TRBD1 matching over 7 bases. The CDR3 extends over 14 amino acids. Germline V gene data show CDR1 as SEHNR and CDR2 as FQNEAQ (reference sequence). J was trimmed by 4 bases and V by 6 bases; bases with no gene match: 8. The CDR3 coding sequence is TGTGCCAGCAGAACAGGCGGGACAGCCTATGGCTACACCTTC. This gives the protein CASRTGGTAYGYTF.

This chain uses TRBV20-1 with TRBJ1-1; 10 bases map to TRBD1. The CDR3 is made up of 14 amino acids. The trim removed 3 bases at V and 3 bases at J, leaving 4 bases unmatched. Per the germline V gene, CDR1 is DFQATT and CDR2 is SNEGSKA (reference sequence). CDR3 sequence reads: CSARRTGGHTEAFF. The CDR3 coding sequence is TGCAGTGCTAGGAGGACAGGGGGGCACACTGAAGCTTTCTTT.

The rearrangement links TRBV5-4 to TRBJ2-1; D uncertain. The V gene lost 0 bases and the J gene lost 8 bases, with 12 bases spanning the gap. The CDR3 contains 14 residues. CDR1 is SGHNT and CDR2 is YYREEE in the germline V gene (reference sequence). The DNA of the CDR3 is TGTGCCAGCAGCTTGGAAGTTAGTAAGGATGAGCAGTTCTTC. Protein product: CASSLEVSKDEQFF.

This clonotype was detected only a few times. The chain recombines TRBV20-1 with TRBJ2-5; 8 bases match TRBD1. The junction had 8 bases not matched to a gene; V was cut back by 4 bases and J by 10 bases. CDR1 is DFQATT and CDR2 is SNEGSKA in the germline V gene (reference sequence). The CDR3 spans 12 residues. The CDR3 DNA follows: TGCAGTGCTACCGACAGGGGTTTGGACCAGTACTTC. Protein product: CSATDRGLDQYF.

The chain has TRBV6-2 or TRBV6-3 and TRBJ2-5; TRBD2 agrees at 9 bases. After removal of 6 bases from V and 7 bases from J, the junction contained 9 bases not matched to a gene. Germline assignment: CDR1 MNHEY and CDR2 SVGEGT. The CDR3 is 14 residues long. The CDR3 coding sequence is TGTGCCAGCAGCGATAGCGGGGGCTCAGGGACCCAGTACTTC. Protein product: CASSDSGGSGTQYF.

The CDR3 here is CSAERREPQSQYF. CDR3 nucleotides: TGCAGTGCTGAGCGGCGGGAGCCCCAGTCGCAGTATTTT. The chain has TRBV20-1 and TRBJ2-3; 7 bases are a match to TRBD2. J lost 10 bases, V lost 5 bases, and 12 bases had no gene match. The CDR3 sequence is 13 residues long. Germline CDR1 reads DFQATT; CDR2 reads SNEGSKA (reference sequence).

This clonotype came up a few times. The chain joins TRBV4-1 to TRBJ2-5; D uncertain. The V end was cut by 1 base, the J end by 2 bases, with 8 bases between. This CDR3 is built from 14 residues. Looked up from germline, CDR1 is MGHRA and CDR2 is YSYEKL. CDR3: CASSQGDFQETQYF. For the CDR3, the DNA is TGCGCCAGCAGCCAAGGAGACTTTCAAGAGACCCAGTACTTC.

V and J are TRBV20-1 and TRBJ2-3, with D unresolved. Trimming pared 0 bases from V and 2 bases from J, leaving 15 bases between. Germline-derived CDR1 and CDR2 are DFQATT and SNEGSKA (reference sequence). The length of the CDR3 is 16 residues. CDR3 nucleotide sequence: TGCAGTGCTAGAGATCGGAGACTTACCCACACAGATACGCAGTATTTT. The encoded protein is CSARDRRLTHTDTQYF.

The rearrangement links TRBV21-1 to TRBJ2-2; the DNA was not used to check the table's D call, TRBD1. TRBV21-1 constitutes a pseudogene. The CDR3 spans 15 residues. In DNA form, the CDR3 reads TGTGCCAGCAGCCCCCGGACGCCCGCCACCGGGGAGCTGTTTTTT. Encoded protein: CASSPRTPATGELFF.

The rearrangement uses TRBV28 and TRBJ1-5, with 8 bases fitting TRBD1. CDR1 MDHEN and CDR2 SYDVKM come from the germline V gene. The CDR3 is 14 amino acids. V shed 4 bases and J 7 bases; nucleotides not matched to a gene: 6. The CDR3 reads CASSSGQGPQPQHF. The CDR3 bases are TGTGCCAGCAGTTCCGGACAGGGACCGCAGCCCCAGCATTTT.

This clonotype was recorded a few times. The chain is built from TRBV5-1 and TRBJ1-2; no firm D call. CDR1 is SGHRS, CDR2 YFSETQ, per germline. V lost 1 base to trimming and J lost 7 bases, with 14 bases between them. This CDR3 spans 14 amino acids. CDR3 loop: CASSLMIGSGGYTF. The CDR3 DNA reads as TGCGCCAGCAGCTTGATGATTGGGTCCGGTGGCTACACCTTC.

With regard to this clonotype: A read error may account for a junction end that differs from germline. This chain uses TRBV4-1 with TRBJ2-1; the D call may be TRBD1 or TRBD2 (6 bases each). The CDR3 covers 15 residues. Germline loops: CDR1 MGHRA, CDR2 YSYEKL. CDR3 DNA sequence: TGCGCCAGCAGGACATCTAGGGGGGTTTACAATGGGCAGTTCTTC. It encodes CASRTSRGVYNGQFF.

A few counts support this clonotype. The V gene is TRBV28, the J gene TRBJ2-4; D is possibly TRBD2 (7 bases). CDR3 length: 14 amino acids. V was clipped by 5 bases and J by 13 bases, with 21 bases between them. Germline lookup yields CDR1 MDHEN and CDR2 SYDVKM. The CDR3 here is CASSPGGHRSKQYF. The CDR3 coding sequence is TGTGCCAGCAGTCCGGGGGGACACCGTTCCAAGCAGTACTTC.

This chain links TRBV10-3 with TRBJ2-3; D gene unclear. CDR3 length equals 14 residues. Trimming stripped 3 bases from V and 0 bases from J, with 7 bases between. Germline values: CDR1 ENHRY, CDR2 SYGVKD. The CDR3: CAISDTDSTDTQYF. DNA of the CDR3: TGTGCCATCAGTGATACAGACAGCACAGATACGCAGTATTTT.

The rearrangement joins TRBV20-1 to TRBJ1-2; 7 nucleotides match TRBD1. CDR3 length: 16 amino acids. Looked up from germline, CDR1 is DFQATT and CDR2 is SNEGSKA (reference sequence). Unmatched junction bases numbered 15, after V lost 2 bases and J lost 6 bases. This CDR3 reads CSARSQGTALRDGYTF. CDR3 coding DNA: TGCAGTGCTAGATCACAAGGGACAGCCCTGAGGGATGGCTACACCTTC.